Described below is a single T cell receptor beta chain sequence and its context. The entry originates in a study of T-cell memory formation after mild COVID-19. TCRdb analysed the 5' RACE reads with MiXCR anew, one entry per CDR3 protein. The sample holds about half a million distinct CDR3 sequences, approximately 18% seen once. V lost 6 bases and J lost 3, with 24 bases in between. Germline CDR1 and CDR2: MDHEN and SYDVKM. The CDR3 covers 17 residues. The sequence was collected from an adult woman who had mild COVID-19 (a few samples of this study predate the infection). Cell type and time point are not known. Sequencing was carried out using PBMCs or a T cell subset sorted from them (not recorded which). V usage is TRBV28 and J usage is TRBJ2-7; a weak D match, TRBD1 (5 bases). The chain's CDR3 is CASSPPPWGPKNYEQYF. The CDR3 DNA reads as TGTGCCAGCAGCCCCCCCCCCTGGGGCCCCAAGAACTACGAGCAGTACTTC.